This T cell receptor (beta chain) was found in a study of T cells in Graves' hyperthyroidism and ophthalmopathy. In this sample, this clonotype turned up many times. Amplified TCR beta CDR3 regions came from RNA transcripts. RT-PCR in the first round (using the HTBI primer set) targeted the TCR CDR3. Via MiXCR, TCRdb re-called the multiplex PCR reads, giving one row per CDR3 protein. The sample contains 300,000 to 400,000 distinct CDR3 sequences, roughly 13% of which appear only once. This CDR3 is 19 amino acids long. Germline V gene data show CDR1 as LNHNV and CDR2 as YYDKDF (reference sequence). V trimming: 2 bases; J trimming: 8 bases; junction bases outside the gene matches: 17.

The gene calls are TRBV15 and TRBJ1-4; 10 bases match TRBD1. The sequence derives from a woman aged 18-29 years with Graves' hyperthyroidism. The sequencing input was blood. CDR3 in DNA: TGTGCCACCAGCAGACGACCCCCTCCGGGACAGGGGTTGGGAGAAAAACTGTTTTTT. It is translated as CATSRRPPPGQGLGEKLFF. The whole variable domain, remainder taken from reference TRBV15 and TRBJ1-4, is DAMVIQNPRYQVTQFGKPVTLSCSQTLNHNVMYWYQQKSSQAPKLLFHYYDKDFNNEADTPDNFQSRRPNTSFCFLDIRSPGLGDTAMYLCATSRRPPPGQGLGEKLFFGSGTQLSVL.